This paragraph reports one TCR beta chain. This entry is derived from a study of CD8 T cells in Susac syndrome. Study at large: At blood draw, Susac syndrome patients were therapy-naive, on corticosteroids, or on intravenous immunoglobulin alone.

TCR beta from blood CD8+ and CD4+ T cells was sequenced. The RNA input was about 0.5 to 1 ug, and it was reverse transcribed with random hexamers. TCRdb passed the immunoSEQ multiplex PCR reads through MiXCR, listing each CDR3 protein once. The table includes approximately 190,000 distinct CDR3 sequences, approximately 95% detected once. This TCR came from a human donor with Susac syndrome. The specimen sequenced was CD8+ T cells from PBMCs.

Written as DNA, the CDR3 is TGTGCCAGCAGCTTATTAGTCTCTCAGGGGGAGCAGTACTTC. Its protein is CASSLLVSQGEQYF. The chain links TRBV11-2 to TRBJ2-7, with a tentative D call TRBD1 (6 bases). V was cut by 2 bases and J by 7 bases, with 15 bases left in between. The CDR3 contains 14 residues. In germline, CDR1 is SGHAT, CDR2 FQNNGV.